These T cell receptor beta chains were read from a single sample in a study of blood T cells in healthy people across ages. TCRdb reprocessed the 5' RACE reads via MiXCR and lists one record per CDR3 protein. The sample lists 1,500,000 or so distinct CDR3 sequences, roughly 64% occurring once. Sample: blood. The receptors stem from a young man in good health. CDR3s include the opening cysteine and the closing phenylalanine or tryptophan. D genes are given only for firm matches. The size entry is marked missing in some rows and otherwise reads once, few, many or a size class.

d_call	clone_size	v_call	j_call	cdr3_nt	cdr3_aa
-	few	TRBV7-9	TRBJ2-5	TGTGCCAGCAGCACCGTCCGACTAGTTAGGGAGACCCAGTACTTC	CASSTVRLVRETQYF
-	-	TRBV28	TRBJ2-7	TGTGCCAGCGCAGGCCCGGACTCCTACGAGCAGTACTTC	CASAGPDSYEQYF
-	-	TRBV6-1	TRBJ2-7	TGTGCCAGCAGTCCCCAGGGGTGGGTCTACGAGCAGTACTTC	CASSPQGWVYEQYF
-	-	TRBV20-1	TRBJ2-5	TGCAGTGCCCCAGAGACGGGGGCAAATGAGCAGTACTTC	CSAPETGANEQYF
TRBD2	-	TRBV7-2	TRBJ2-3	TGTGCCAGCAGCTTAGTAGCCTCCGGGACTAGCATAGATACGCAGTATTTT	CASSLVASGTSIDTQYF
TRBD2	-	TRBV5-1	TRBJ2-3	TGCGCCAGCAGGAACTGGGGGGGACGCACAGATACGCAGTATTTT	CASRNWGGRTDTQYF
TRBD1	-	TRBV6-5	TRBJ2-3	TGTGCCAGCAGTTACGACGACAGGGGGACAGATACGCAGTATTTT	CASSYDDRGTDTQYF
TRBD2	-	TRBV3-1	TRBJ2-1	TGTGCCAGCAGCCCGGCGGGGGTAAACAATGAGCAGTTCTTC	CASSPAGVNNEQFF
TRBD2	few	TRBV25-1	TRBJ2-5	TGTGCCAGCAGTGCCCCTGGGACTAGTGGAGCGGGGACCCAGTACTTC	CASSAPGTSGAGTQYF
TRBD2	-	TRBV7-2	TRBJ2-1	TGTGCCAGCAGCTTAGAGGCCCTAGCGGGGGCCCACAATGAGCAGTTCTTC	CASSLEALAGAHNEQFF
-	few	TRBV5-1	TRBJ1-2	TGCGCCAGCAGCTTGGAGGATCGACAGGATGGCTACACCTTC	CASSLEDRQDGYTF
-	once	TRBV6-5	TRBJ1-1	TGTGCCAGCGTGGGGGGGTCATCTGAAGCTTTCTTT	CASVGGSSEAFF
-	-	TRBV6-2/TRBV6-3	TRBJ2-3	TGTGCCAGCAGTTACCCGACGGACGTTTGGGGCATAGATACGCAGTATTTT	CASSYPTDVWGIDTQYF
-	-	TRBV6-5	TRBJ2-1	TGTGCCAGCAGTTACTCGACGGGAGTTTCCGAGCAGTTCTTC	CASSYSTGVSEQFF
TRBD1	-	TRBV4-1	TRBJ2-5	TGCGCCAGCAGCCAAGGACAGGGTTTAGGGGAGCAGTACTTC	CASSQGQGLGEQYF
TRBD1	many	TRBV7-9	TRBJ2-7	TGTGCCAGCAGCTCGACAGGGGCCTACGAGCAGTACTTC	CASSSTGAYEQYF